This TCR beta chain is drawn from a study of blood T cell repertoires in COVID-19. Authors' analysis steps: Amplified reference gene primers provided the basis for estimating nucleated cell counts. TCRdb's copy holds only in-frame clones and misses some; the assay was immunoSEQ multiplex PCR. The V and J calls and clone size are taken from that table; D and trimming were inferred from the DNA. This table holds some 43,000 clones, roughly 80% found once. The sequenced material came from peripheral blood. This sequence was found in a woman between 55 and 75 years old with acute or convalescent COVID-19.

This chain's CDR3 is CASSLLPGTGNTDTQYF. The DNA of the CDR3 is TGCGCCAGCAGCTTGTTGCCCGGGACAGGGAACACAGATACGCAGTATTTT. J is TRBJ2-3 and V is TRBV5-1; 9 bases fit TRBD1. Germline CDR1 is SGHRS and CDR2 is YFSETQ. The CDR3 length is 17 residues. V dropped 1 base and J dropped 2; count of bases not matched to a gene: 8.